Shown below are 10 T cell receptor beta chains from a single sample sequenced in a study of blood T cell repertoires in COVID-19. Here immunoSEQ multiplex PCR was the method, and the copy in TCRdb shows in-frame clones only, minus some. Here the sample spans about 400,000 clones, around 92% being singletons. Sequenced sample: peripheral blood. These receptors all stem from a middle-aged man with acute or convalescent COVID-19.

This clone was recorded only once. The chain joins TRBV10-1 to TRBJ2-1; 10 positions match TRBD2. CDR3 size: 14 residues. J was trimmed by 6 bases and V by 4 bases; bases with no gene match: 3. Germline CDR1 is WNHNN and CDR2 is SYGVQD (reference sequence). The CDR3 spells CASSAGLASNEQFF. CDR3 in DNA: TGCGCCAGCAGTGCGGGACTAGCGAGCAATGAGCAGTTCTTC.

This clone was recorded once. The chain carries TRBV11-2 and TRBJ1-2; TRBD1 matches 7 bases. Germline CDR1 SGHAT, CDR2 FQNNGV. The CDR3 extends over 14 amino acids. V was clipped by 6 bases and J by 0 bases; unmatched bases: 4. The CDR3 bases are TGTGCCAGCAGTCAGACAGGGTCTAACTATGGCTACACCTTC. Translating it yields CASSQTGSNYGYTF.

This chain links TRBV5-8 with TRBJ2-3, with D tentatively TRBD2 (5 bases). Germline CDR1 and CDR2: SGHTS and YDEGEE. The CDR3 spans 14 residues. The ends were cut back, 4 bases at V and 10 bases at J, with 19 bases in the middle. The CDR3 DNA reads as TGTGCCAGCAGCAACCGGGGATCCGGTCGGGCGCAGTATTTT. Protein product: CASSNRGSGRAQYF.

The CDR3 nucleotides are TGCGCCAGCAGCTACGGGACAGGGGGCTACACCTTC. It encodes CASSYGTGGYTF. The gene calls are TRBV5-1 and TRBJ1-2; TRBD1 agrees at 9 bases. This CDR3 is built from 12 residues. J gave up 8 bases and V 3 bases, and 2 bases lay outside the gene matches. Germline V gives CDR1 SGHRS, CDR2 YFSETQ.

This clone has a single count. This rearrangement joins TRBV7-2 to TRBJ1-6; D call uncertain. CDR3 size: 14 residues. V gave up 3 bases and J gave up 8 bases, with 11 bases separating them. Germline lookup yields CDR1 SGHTA and CDR2 FQGNSA. The CDR3: CASSFLPEDSPLHF. CDR3 bases: TGTGCCAGCAGCTTCCTTCCCGAGGATTCACCCCTCCACTTT.

The CDR3 reads CASRGGGWSRRGYTF. DNA of the CDR3: TGTGCCAGCAGGGGAGGGGGTTGGAGCCGACGGGGCTACACCTTC. The V and J genes are TRBV27 and TRBJ1-2; TRBD1 might be the D (6 bases). CDR1 is MNHEY, CDR2 SMNVEV, per germline (reference sequence). The CDR3 length is 15 residues. V dropped 6 bases and J dropped 8 bases, with 22 bases sitting between them.

This chain uses TRBV5-1 with TRBJ2-3, with no clear D. This CDR3 is 14 amino acids long. Trimming removed 4 bases at V and 2 bases at J, with 11 bases between. From germline, CDR1 is SGHRS and CDR2 YFSETQ. CDR3 in amino acids: CASSRRFATDTQYF. CDR3 nucleotides: TGCGCCAGCAGCAGGAGATTCGCCACAGATACGCAGTATTTT.

V is TRBV5-1 and J is TRBJ1-4, with unresolved D. The germline CDR1 and CDR2 sequences are SGHRS and YFSETQ. Deletions cut 4 bases from V and 7 bases from J, with 23 bases between. The CDR3 consists of 17 residues. CDR3 amino acids: CASSPGRIPPRGEKLFF. In DNA form, the CDR3 reads TGCGCCAGCAGCCCTGGACGGATCCCTCCTCGGGGTGAAAAACTGTTTTTT. Full variable domain (rest looked up from reference TRBV5-1 and TRBJ1-4): KAGVTQTPRYLIKTRGQQVTLSCSPISGHRSVSWYQQTPGQGLQFLFEYFSETQRNKGNFPGRFSGRQFSNSRSEMNVSTLELGDSALYLCASSPGRIPPRGEKLFFGSGTQLSVL.

This chain connects TRBV4-1 to TRBJ1-2, with unresolved D. Germline loops: CDR1 MGHRA, CDR2 YSYEKL. The CDR3 loop spans 15 amino acids. V gave up 0 bases and J gave up 0 bases, with 8 bases separating them. The CDR3 nucleotides read TGCGCCAGCAGCCAAGAGCCCCAGGCTAACTATGGCTACACCTTC. As protein: CASSQEPQANYGYTF.

This chain connects TRBV29-1 to TRBJ2-1; 8 nucleotides line up with TRBD2. The CDR3 sequence is 17 residues long. Germline V gene data show CDR1 as SQVTM and CDR2 as ANQGSEA. Trimming took 4 bases from V and 0 from J; bases not matched to a gene: 11. The CDR3 loop is CSVAAKFSGDSYNEQFF. CDR3 bases: TGCAGCGTTGCCGCAAAGTTTAGCGGGGACTCCTACAATGAGCAGTTCTTC.